This is a list of T cell receptor beta chains from one sample in a study of OX40 agonist ivuxolimab in advanced cancers. Method: immunoSEQ multiplex PCR; TCRdb's copy keeps in-frame clones and lacks some. The data show about 48,000 clones, around 85% seen once. The specimen was CD4+ or CD8+ T cells sorted from blood, collected in a trial of the OX40 agonist ivuxolimab. The receptor source for this set is an adult with an advanced solid tumor such as melanoma, head and neck, liver or kidney cancer. Each CDR3 is given with its conserved first and last residue. A D gene is named only where the DNA matches it firmly. Size tells how often a clone was seen (once, few, many) or the class of an expanded clone, and some rows leave it out.

CDR3 DNA	CDR3 protein	clone size	D gene	J gene	V gene
TGCGCCACCAAGTCTCTCATATCCTACAATGAGCAGTTCTTC	CATKSLISYNEQFF	few	NA	TRBJ2-1	TRBV10-2
TGTGCCAGCAGTGAAACAGTCGGGCGTACTGAAGCTTTCTTT	CASSETVGRTEAFF	once	NA	TRBJ1-1	TRBV2
TGTGCCAGCGGGTCCTGGAGTCGGGAGCTGTTTTTT	CASGSWSRELFF	NA	NA	TRBJ2-2	TRBV19
TGTGCCAGCTCCCCCGCGAAGACAGTAGCTAACACCGGGGAGCTGTTTTTT	CASSPAKTVANTGELFF	NA	NA	TRBJ2-2	TRBV18
TGTGCCAGCGGGGCAGATATGAACACTGAAGCTTTCTTT	CASGADMNTEAFF	NA	NA	TRBJ1-1	TRBV6-4
TGTGCCAGCAGCCCCCTCGGCGGGGGGAGCGGGGAGCTGTTTTTT	CASSPLGGGSGELFF	NA	TRBD2	TRBJ2-2	TRBV28
TGTGCCAGCAGCTCGGACAGTTGGCGGGAGACCCAGTACTTC	CASSSDSWRETQYF	few	NA	TRBJ2-5	TRBV7-6
TGTGCCAGTAGCCCGGTGGGTCAGCCCCAGCATTTT	CASSPVGQPQHF	NA	NA	TRBJ1-5	TRBV19
TGTGCCAGCAGTTTGGGGGGTGAGGGGGAAGCTTTCTTT	CASSLGGEGEAFF	NA	NA	TRBJ1-1	TRBV28
TGTGCCAGCAGTTTTGGACTAGCGCCGAACATTCAGTACTTC	CASSFGLAPNIQYF	few	TRBD2	TRBJ2-4	TRBV28
TGTGCCAGCTCAGCGTCGGCCCTTGCTACTAATGAAAAACTGTTTTTT	CASSASALATNEKLFF	few	NA	TRBJ1-4	TRBV18
TGTGCCAGCAGCCCAGAGGGGGTACCCGATACGCAGTATTTT	CASSPEGVPDTQYF	NA	NA	TRBJ2-3	TRBV9
TGTGCCAGCTCACTCGACAGGAAGGGTGAAAAACTGTTTTTT	CASSLDRKGEKLFF	NA	NA	TRBJ1-4	TRBV18
TGTGCCAGCAGTTCCGTAGTGGGCAAAAACATTCAGTACTTC	CASSSVVGKNIQYF	NA	NA	TRBJ2-4	TRBV27
TGTGCCTGGAGGTTGGACCGACGGAACACTGAAGCTTTCTTT	CAWRLDRRNTEAFF	NA	NA	TRBJ1-1	TRBV30
TGTGCCAGTAGTACCAATCTGGGACGCCTATCGGGAGAGACCCAGTACTTC	CASSTNLGRLSGETQYF	NA	NA	TRBJ2-5	TRBV19
TGTGCCAGCACGCCAGGGGGATTCCACGAGCAGTACTTC	CASTPGGFHEQYF	NA	TRBD1	TRBJ2-7	TRBV7-9
TGTGCCATCAGTGAAGATGGCAGCCAAGAGACCCAGTACTTC	CAISEDGSQETQYF	NA	NA	TRBJ2-5	TRBV10-3
TGTGCCAGCAGCGGTGCAGGGGACAGCAGCACAGATACGCAGTATTTT	CASSGAGDSSTDTQYF	NA	TRBD1	TRBJ2-3	TRBV5-4
TGTGCCAGCAGACAGCTTAGAAACACCATATATTTT	CASRQLRNTIYF	NA	NA	TRBJ1-3	TRBV28
TGTGCCAGCAGCTTGGGACAGCAAGATAATTCACCCCTCCACTTT	CASSLGQQDNSPLHF	once	NA	TRBJ1-6	TRBV5-4
TGTGCCAGCAGCTCATTTTCCGGGGGCTCTGTCGCAGATACGCAGTATTTT	CASSSFSGGSVADTQYF	NA	NA	TRBJ2-3	TRBV7-8
TGTGCCAGCAGCGTACAGGGGTTGGATGGCTACACCTTC	CASSVQGLDGYTF	NA	TRBD1	TRBJ1-2	TRBV7-3
TGTGCCAGCAGCTTACACCAGGACAGGGGTTACAATGAGCAGTTCTTC	CASSLHQDRGYNEQFF	NA	TRBD1	TRBJ2-1	TRBV7-8
TGCGCCAGCAGCCCTTGGACTAGCGGGAGGACCGGGGAGCTGTTTTTT	CASSPWTSGRTGELFF	NA	TRBD2	TRBJ2-2	TRBV4-1
TGTGCCAGTAGTCTCCAAGGACAGAATCAGCCCCAGCATTTT	CASSLQGQNQPQHF	NA	NA	TRBJ1-5	TRBV19
TGTGCCAGTAGTATAGGGGCGAGCTCCTACGAGCAGTACTTC	CASSIGASSYEQYF	few	NA	TRBJ2-7	TRBV19
TGTGCCAGCAGCTTGGGAGATCTTACGGGCCAAGAGACCCAGTACTTC	CASSLGDLTGQETQYF	NA	NA	TRBJ2-5	TRBV5-4